This T cell receptor beta chain was retrieved from a study of response to subunit inactivated influenza vaccine. In this sample, this clonotype turned up many times. In TCRdb, the RT-PCR reads were re-called with MiXCR into one record per CDR3 protein. Of some 570,000 distinct CDR3 sequences in the sample, 11% were seen once. This sample was also put to use in a study of T cells expressing NK-cell markers. That paper notes: UMIs were included in TCR beta cDNA generated by 5'RACE template switching. Sorted CD3+CD56+NKG2C+, CD3+CD56+NKG2C- and CD3+CD56-NKG2C+ T cells provided the TCR beta repertoires. The leading position in the CD3+CD56-NKG2C+ fraction of a handful of donors also went to these clonotypes.

The input for sequencing was PBMCs from blood, taken on the day of vaccination. The clonotype comes from a man aged 45-65 years who received an inactivated influenza vaccine.

The CDR3 sequence: CSVVVGGHDSNQPQHF. The DNA of the CDR3 is TGCAGCGTTGTGGTTGGAGGGCATGATAGCAATCAGCCCCAGCATTTT. V and J are TRBV29-1 and TRBJ1-5; D remains unclear. V gave up 4 bases and J gave up 0 bases, with 16 bases separating them. The CDR3 consists of 16 residues. Per germline, CDR1 SQVTM and CDR2 ANQGSEA.